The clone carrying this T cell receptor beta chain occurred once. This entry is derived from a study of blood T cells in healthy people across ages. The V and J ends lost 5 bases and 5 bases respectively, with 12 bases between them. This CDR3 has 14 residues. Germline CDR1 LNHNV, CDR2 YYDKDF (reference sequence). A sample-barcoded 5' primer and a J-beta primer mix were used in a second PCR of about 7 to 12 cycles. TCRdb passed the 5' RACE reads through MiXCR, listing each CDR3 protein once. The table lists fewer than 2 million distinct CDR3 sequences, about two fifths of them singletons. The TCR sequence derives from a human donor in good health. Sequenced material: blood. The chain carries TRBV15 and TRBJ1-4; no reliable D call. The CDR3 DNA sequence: TGTGCCACCAGCGGGAGCGCTTGGAATGAAAAACTGTTTTTT. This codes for CATSGSAWNEKLFF. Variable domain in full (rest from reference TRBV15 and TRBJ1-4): DAMVIQNPRYQVTQFGKPVTLSCSQTLNHNVMYWYQQKSSQAPKLLFHYYDKDFNNEADTPDNFQSRRPNTSFCFLDIRSPGLGDTAMYLCATSGSAWNEKLFFGSGTQLSVL.